This TCR beta chain was retrieved from a study of T cell repertoires in cytomegalovirus infection (dated by TCRdb to the late 2010s). For the study in its entirety: Because public TCR beta signatures pointed to carriage of CMV infection together with the matching HLA type, the HLA type of each donor mattered for the analysis. The investigation overall reported the following: In both this cohort and an independent roughly 350-donor cohort, the cumulative frequency of public TCR beta family members distinguished carriers of CMV infection plus the relevant HLA type. The ex vivo response was dominated by HLA-C-restricted CMV-specific TCR beta clonotypes, and the single most frequent clonotype in two of eight donors was supplied by these HLA-C-restricted clonotypes.

V is trimmed back by 6 bases and J by 5 bases, and the junction contains 9 bases that no gene match accounts for. The CDR3 contains 15 residues, cysteine and phenylalanine counted. This entry keeps only the CDR3 DNA: 45 bases, framed from base 1. The germline V gene yields SGHTA for CDR1 and FQGNSA for CDR2. Sequencing was performed on an Illumina HiSeq 1500. The public reads were reanalyzed by TCRdb: fastp trimming at Q25, MiXCR alignment, in-frame beta chains only. When rows share a CDR3 protein, they turn into one entry using the most common DNA and genes. In all, the sample holds about 740,000 distinct CDR3 sequences, and 35% of those were seen once. About 2.8% of the sample is in the top ten clones. This clonotype appeared many times. Its recognized antigen is unknown. One base away there is no much larger clone; base qualities are not given.

This clonotype originated in a human donor in good health (CMV status not recorded). Some clones in this sample may be carry-over from other donors' samples. Sequencing was carried out using PBMCs. The chain is made from TRBV7-2 and TRBJ2-7; 11 bases in between match TRBD2. The CDR3 loop reads CASRKLAGGPHEQYF. The DNA sequence is given as TGTGCCAGCAGGAAATTAGCGGGAGGGCCCCACGAGCAGTACTTC. Reference TRBV7-2 and TRBJ2-7 proteins supply the regions before and after the CDR3; the full variable domain is: GAGVSQSPSNKVTEKGKDVELRCDPISGHTALYWYRQSLGQGLEFLIYFQGNSAPDKSGLPSDRFSAERTGGSVSTLTIQRTQQEDSAVYLCASRKLAGGPHEQYFGPGTRLTVT.